The 20 T cell receptor beta chains listed next were all sequenced from one sample in a study of T cells in Graves' hyperthyroidism and ophthalmopathy. RNA transcripts were the template for amplifying TCR beta CDR3 regions. Primed by the HTBI set, a first-round RT-PCR was run on the TCR CDR3. TCRdb used MiXCR to reprocess the multiplex PCR reads, holding one entry per CDR3 protein. The table has approximately 430,000 distinct CDR3 sequences, approximately 14% seen once. Sequencing was carried out using blood. All receptors come from a man between 18 and 29 years old with Graves' ophthalmopathy.

About this clonotype: This clone may be a read error of a much larger clone one base away. The DNA of the CDR3 is TGTGCCAGCTCACGAATGCAGCAGGGCACCGGGGAGCTGTTTTTT. Translated: CASSRMQQGTGELFF. The gene calls are TRBV18 and TRBJ2-2, with a possible D match to TRBD1 (5 bases). There are 15 residues in the CDR3. Trimming left V 4 bases short and J 4 bases short, with 13 bases between. Germline loops: CDR1 KGHSH, CDR2 LQKENI.

V and J are TRBV29-1 and TRBJ2-3; 7 positions match TRBD2. Trimming cost V 1 base and J 3 bases; bases outside gene matches: 1. The CDR3 is 13 amino acids. Germline V CDR1 and CDR2: SQVTM, ANQGSEA. CDR3 protein: CSVEGGSTDTQYF. CDR3 in DNA: TGCAGCGTTGAAGGCGGGAGTACAGATACGCAGTATTTT.

This clonotype was counted many times. CDR3 protein: CASSLPWEASTDTQYF. CDR3 sequence (DNA): TGTGCCAGCAGTCTCCCTTGGGAGGCTAGCACAGATACGCAGTATTTT. This chain joins TRBV12-3 or TRBV12-4 and TRBJ2-3; a possible D gene is TRBD2 (6 bases). The V end was cut by 5 bases, the J end by 0 bases, with 15 bases between. The length of the CDR3 is 16 residues.

The chain uses TRBV7-9 and TRBJ2-5; unclear D gene. The CDR3 runs 13 residues. The ends were cut back, 3 bases at V and 2 bases at J, with 7 bases in the middle. The V gene's germline CDR1 is SEHNR and CDR2 FQNEAQ (reference sequence). The CDR3 spells CASSFMNQETQYF. The CDR3 DNA is TGTGCCAGCAGCTTCATGAATCAAGAGACCCAGTACTTC.

This clonotype was counted ten times or more. The gene calls are TRBV27 and TRBJ2-5, with D perhaps TRBD2 (5 bases). The CDR3 runs to 15 residues. CDR1 and CDR2 from the germline V gene are MNHEY and SMNVEV (reference sequence). V dropped 7 bases and J dropped 1 base, with 16 bases sitting between them. The CDR3 DNA follows: TGTGCCAGCATGCCACTAGGGCCCTTCCAAGAGACCCAGTACTTC. Its protein is CASMPLGPFQETQYF.

In its sample, this clonotype was seen a few times. The rearrangement uses TRBV19 and TRBJ1-1; weak D call: TRBD1 (5 bases). This CDR3 is built from 16 residues. The V end lost 7 bases, the J end lost 1 base, and 19 bases lay between the germline ends. Per germline, CDR1 LNHDA and CDR2 SQIVND (reference sequence). CDR3 protein: CASTSGRGGTNTEAFF. The DNA for the CDR3 is TGTGCCAGTACCTCAGGAAGGGGAGGTACGAACACTGAAGCTTTCTTT.

This clonotype was counted ten times or more. The genes are TRBV20-1 and TRBJ2-5, with D possibly being TRBD2 (6 bases). Germline CDR1 and CDR2: DFQATT and SNEGSKA (reference sequence). This CDR3 is 15 amino acids long. V was cut by 3 bases and J by 5 bases, with 19 bases left in between. The CDR3 region has the DNA TGCAGTGCTAGTGCCCAGACTAGTCCCCGGGAGACCCAGTACTTC. Amino acid sequence: CSASAQTSPRETQYF.

This clonotype was recorded a few times. Given a much more abundant clone one base away, this may be a read error. The chain combines TRBV11-2 with TRBJ2-5, with 7 bases aligning to TRBD2. The V and J ends lost 5 bases and 4 bases, in that order; junction bases with no gene match: 10. The germline CDR1 and CDR2 sequences are SGHAT and FQNNGV. The CDR3 loop spans 15 amino acids. The CDR3 sequence is CASSRVSGSRETQYF. The DNA for the CDR3 is TGTGCCAGCAGCCGAGTTAGCGGGTCTAGAGAGACCCAGTACTTC. The full variable domain, rest sourced from reference TRBV11-2 and TRBJ2-5, is EAGVAQSPRYKIIEKRQSVAFWCNPISGHATLYWYQQILGQGPKLLIQFQNNGVVDDSQLPKDRFSAERLKGVDSTLKIQPAKLEDSAVYLCASSRVSGSRETQYFGPGTRLLVL.

This clonotype appeared many times. The chain couples TRBV6-1 to TRBJ2-5; D is uncertain. Germline CDR1 is MNHNS and CDR2 is SASEGT. CDR3 length: 12 residues. V lost 6 bases and J lost 12, with 17 bases in between. CDR3 in DNA: TGTGCCAGCAGGCCCTCGGGCGGCGTGGAGTACTTC. It translates to CASRPSGGVEYF.

CDR3 DNA sequence: TGTGCCAGCAGCGCTAAGCGGGAGGGCCCCTACGAGCAGTACTTC. Its protein product is CASSAKREGPYEQYF. The chain links TRBV9 to TRBJ2-7; 10 bases match TRBD2. V lost 3 bases to trimming and J lost 2 bases; unmatched junction nucleotides: 5. CDR3 size: 15 residues. Per the germline V gene, CDR1 is SGDLS and CDR2 is YYNGEE.

This clonotype was recorded many times. CDR3 protein: CASRGGRGNEQFF. In DNA form, the CDR3 reads TGTGCCAGCAGGGGCGGGAGGGGTAATGAGCAGTTCTTC. This rearrangement joins TRBV9 to TRBJ2-1; TRBD2 matches 9 bases. The CDR3 covers 13 residues. In germline, CDR1 is SGDLS, CDR2 YYNGEE. Unmatched junction bases numbered 4, after V lost 5 bases and J lost 7 bases.

This clonotype came up many times. The V call is TRBV5-1, the J call TRBJ2-7; tentatively, D is TRBD2 (5 bases). The V end lost 1 base, the J end lost 5 bases, and 13 bases lay between the germline ends. This CDR3 contains 14 residues. Germline V gene lookup returns CDR1 SGHRS and CDR2 YFSETQ. In DNA form, the CDR3 reads TGCGCCAGCAGCTTGTTCCGGGATGTCAACGAGCAGTACTTC. Its protein product is CASSLFRDVNEQYF.

This clonotype was found a few times. The chain is built from TRBV6-4 and TRBJ2-5, with TRBD1 matching 7 bases. Germline V gives CDR1 MRHNA, CDR2 SNTAGT. V dropped 5 bases and J dropped 7; count of bases not matched to a gene: 13. The CDR3 has 15 residues. CDR3: CASSPGQDRRGTQYF. In nucleotides, the CDR3 is TGTGCCAGCAGTCCAGGACAGGACCGTCGGGGGACCCAGTACTTC.

At least ten counts were recorded for this clonotype. The chain has TRBV6-1 and TRBJ2-7; TRBD1 is a possible D gene (5 bases). The CDR3 sequence is 14 residues long. Trimming removed 4 bases at V and 3 bases at J, with 13 bases between. CDR1 is MNHNS, CDR2 SASEGT, per germline. Here the CDR3 reads CASSGGRIGYEQYF. In DNA, the CDR3 is TGTGCCAGCAGTGGGGGCAGGATCGGCTACGAGCAGTACTTC.

This clonotype was detected ten times or more. The rearrangement joins TRBV6-1 to TRBJ1-1, with TRBD1 identical over 7 bases. The germline gives CDR1 MNHNS, CDR2 SASEGT. J lost 3 bases, V lost 5 bases, and 6 bases had no gene match. CDR3 length: 14 amino acids. The CDR3 spells CASSNRGADTEAFF. The CDR3, as DNA: TGTGCCAGCAGTAACAGGGGCGCGGACACTGAAGCTTTCTTT.

With respect to this clonotype: Given a much more abundant clone one base away, this may be a read error. The rearrangement links TRBV6-9 to TRBJ2-7, with 9 bases lining up with TRBD1. The CDR3 spans 14 residues. CDR1 is MNHGY, CDR2 SVAAGI, per germline. The V and J ends lost 4 bases and 5 bases, in that order; junction bases with no gene match: 6. The CDR3 here is CASSFEQGAHEQYF. The CDR3 DNA sequence: TGTGCCAGCAGTTTTGAACAGGGGGCCCACGAGCAGTACTTC.

This clonotype occurred many times. This sequence joins TRBV11-2 and TRBJ1-2, with no clear D. The CDR3 extends over 14 amino acids. In germline, CDR1 is SGHAT, CDR2 FQNNGV. With 3 bases removed from V and 8 bases from J, the gap between germline ends came to 16 bases. The CDR3 DNA reads TGTGCCAGCAGCTTTGGCACTTTAAGGGAGGGCTACACCTTC. Amino acid sequence: CASSFGTLREGYTF.

This clonotype was recorded many times. The chain combines TRBV6-1 with TRBJ2-7; D possibly corresponds to TRBD1 (5 bases). The CDR3 covers 13 residues. The V end was cut by 5 bases, the J end by 0 bases, with 8 bases between. Germline lookup yields CDR1 MNHNS and CDR2 SASEGT. The CDR3 bases are TGTGCCAGCAGTCTGGACACCTCCTACGAGCAGTACTTC. It yields the protein CASSLDTSYEQYF.

The table lists this clonotype with many counts. The V call is TRBV27, the J call TRBJ2-7; the D is unclear. This CDR3 is 13 amino acids long. Looked up from germline, CDR1 is MNHEY and CDR2 is SMNVEV (reference sequence). Trimming cost V 3 bases and J 2 bases, with 8 bases left between them. CDR3 region: CASSFSTTYEQYF. The DNA of the CDR3 is TGTGCCAGCAGTTTTAGCACGACCTACGAGCAGTACTTC.

This clonotype was detected ten times or more. The rearrangement uses TRBV10-3 and TRBJ2-7; 11 nucleotides align to TRBD2. J gave up 6 bases and V 3 bases, and 10 bases lay outside the gene matches. This CDR3 comprises 16 residues. Germline CDR1 and CDR2: ENHRY and SYGVKD. The CDR3 loop reads CAISDVGGSGRAEQYF. As DNA, the CDR3 is TGTGCCATCAGTGATGTCGGAGGTAGCGGGAGGGCCGAGCAGTACTTC.